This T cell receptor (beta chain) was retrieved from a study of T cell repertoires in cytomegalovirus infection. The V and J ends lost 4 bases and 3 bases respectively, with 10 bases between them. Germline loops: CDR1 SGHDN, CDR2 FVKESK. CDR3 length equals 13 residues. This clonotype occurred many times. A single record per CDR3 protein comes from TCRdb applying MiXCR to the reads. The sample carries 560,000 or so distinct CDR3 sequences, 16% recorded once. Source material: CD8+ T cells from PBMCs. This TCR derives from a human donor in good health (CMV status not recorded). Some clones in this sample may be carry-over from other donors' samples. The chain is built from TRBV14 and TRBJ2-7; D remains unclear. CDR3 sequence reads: CASSLRPDYEQYF. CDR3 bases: TGTGCCAGCAGCCTCCGGCCTGACTACGAGCAGTACTTC. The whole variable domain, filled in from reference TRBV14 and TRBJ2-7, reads EAGVTQFPSHSVIEKGQTVTLRCDPISGHDNLYWYRRVMGKEIKFLLHFVKESKQDESGMPNNRFLAERTGGTYSTLKVQPAELEDSGVYFCASSLRPDYEQYFGPGTRLTVT.